Each of the 24 T cell receptor beta chains below was sequenced from the same sample in a study of response to subunit inactivated influenza vaccine. TCRdb re-derived calls from the RT-PCR reads in MiXCR, one entry per CDR3 protein. The data show hundreds of thousands of distinct CDR3 sequences, with less than 30% seen just once and 1.5% to 2% held by the top ten. Here the sequenced sample was CD4+ T cells sorted from PBMCs, taken more than 4 days after vaccination. The source of these receptors is a man aged 50 to 60 who received an inactivated influenza vaccine.

The sample holds a few counts of this clonotype. The chain links TRBV5-1 to TRBJ2-7; possibly TRBD1 for D (6 bases). Per the germline V gene, CDR1 is SGHRS and CDR2 is YFSETQ. Trimming took 5 bases from V and 2 from J, leaving 14 bases between them. The CDR3 runs to 14 residues. The DNA for the CDR3 is TGCGCCAGCAGAGCTACGGGACAAACCTACGAGCAGTACTTC. Translation gives CASRATGQTYEQYF. Using reference TRBV5-1 and TRBJ2-7 for the parts outside the CDR3, the full variable domain is KAGVTQTPRYLIKTRGQQVTLSCSPISGHRSVSWYQQTPGQGLQFLFEYFSETQRNKGNFPGRFSGRQFSNSRSEMNVSTLELGDSALYLCASRATGQTYEQYFGPGTRLTVT.

This clonotype was seen a few times. V and J are TRBV28 and TRBJ2-7; D is perhaps TRBD1 (6 bases). The CDR3 runs to 14 residues. With 5 bases removed from V and 0 bases from J, the gap between germline ends came to 11 bases. Germline CDR1 reads MDHEN; CDR2 reads SYDVKM. The CDR3 protein is CASSLDRISYEQYF. The CDR3 DNA is TGTGCCAGCAGTCTCGACAGGATCTCCTACGAGCAGTACTTC.

This clonotype was observed a handful of times. V gene TRBV27 combines with J gene TRBJ1-6, with D uncertain. Germline CDR1 is MNHEY and CDR2 is SMNVEV (reference sequence). The CDR3 runs 15 residues. Trimming cost V 2 bases and J 10 bases, with 15 bases left between them. The DNA for the CDR3 is TGTGCCAGCAGTTTAGGCTCCGGGGTTGGCTCACCCCTCCACTTT. Residues: CASSLGSGVGSPLHF.

This clonotype was observed a few times. This chain uses TRBV20-1 with TRBJ1-6; D call uncertain. V was pared by 6 bases and J by 7 bases, with 13 bases between. The CDR3 runs to 13 residues. Germline V gene lookup returns CDR1 DFQATT and CDR2 SNEGSKA (reference sequence). The CDR3 bases are TGCAGTGCCAAACAGAGCAGCAATTCACCCCTCCACTTT. Protein product: CSAKQSSNSPLHF.

There are many counts of this clonotype. This rearrangement joins TRBV6-5 to TRBJ2-2; D unclear. The CDR3 extends over 18 amino acids. CDR1 MNHEY and CDR2 SVGAGI come from the germline V gene. V was pared by 0 bases and J by 5 bases, with 19 bases between. CDR3 residues: CASSYSSRHLDLTGELFF. CDR3 coding DNA: TGTGCCAGCAGTTACTCGTCAAGGCACCTTGACCTAACCGGGGAGCTGTTTTTT.

The chain combines TRBV2 with TRBJ2-3, with TRBD2 matching over 10 bases. The CDR3 extends over 16 amino acids. V trimming: 3 bases; J trimming: 6 bases; junction bases outside the gene matches: 9. The germline CDR1 and CDR2 sequences are SNHLY and FYNNEI. CDR3 sequence: CASSDGTSAALDTQYF. CDR3 coding DNA: TGTGCCAGCAGTGATGGGACTAGCGCCGCACTGGATACGCAGTATTTT.

This clonotype was found a few times. The CDR3 coding sequence is TGTGCCATCAGGGGGACTAGCGGAGACCCATCAGATACGCAGTATTTT. Protein product: CAIRGTSGDPSDTQYF. This chain connects TRBV10-3 to TRBJ2-3, with 11 bases matching TRBD2. Germline-derived CDR1 and CDR2 are ENHRY and SYGVKD. The CDR3 sequence is 16 residues long. The V segment lost 6 bases and the J segment 4 bases; nucleotides outside the gene matches: 9.

The count of this clonotype is one. A read error may account for a junction end that differs from germline. The V call is TRBV2, the J call TRBJ2-1, with TRBD2 matching 9 bases. There are 15 residues in the CDR3. Germline V gene lookup returns CDR1 SNHLY and CDR2 FYNNEI. The CDR3 bases are TGTGCCAGCAATGAACATAGCGGGAGCTACAATGAGCAGTTCTTC. Translation: CASNEHSGSYNEQFF.

The chain employs TRBV20-1 and TRBJ2-7; 14 bases match TRBD2. Germline V gene data show CDR1 as DFQATT and CDR2 as SNEGSKA (reference sequence). Trimming removed 2 bases from V and 7 bases from J; junction bases left unmatched: 7. The CDR3 is made up of 15 amino acids. As DNA, the CDR3 is TGCAGTGCTAGAATCGGGACTAGCGGGAGTAATGAGCAGTACTTC. Protein: CSARIGTSGSNEQYF.

The V gene is TRBV3-1, the J gene TRBJ2-7; 8 nucleotides agree with TRBD1. The CDR3 is 13 residues long. Per the germline V gene, CDR1 is LGHDT and CDR2 is YNNKEL (reference sequence). V was pared by 4 bases and J by 6 bases, with 5 bases of the junction left unmatched. CDR3 in DNA: TGTGCCAGCAGCCTGGGACAGGTTATCGAGCAGTACTTC. It translates to CASSLGQVIEQYF.

This chain joins TRBV20-1 and TRBJ2-2; D is uncertain. The CDR3 sequence is 13 residues long. V lost 4 bases, J lost 1 base, and 7 bases lay in between. Germline loops: CDR1 DFQATT, CDR2 SNEGSKA (reference sequence). CDR3 sequence (DNA): TGCAGTGCTACTTGGGGGAACACCGGGGAGCTGTTTTTT. It translates to CSATWGNTGELFF.

This clonotype was counted only a few times. The rearrangement uses TRBV20-1 and TRBJ2-5, with TRBD2 matching over 14 bases. CDR3 length equals 14 residues. After removal of 3 bases from V and 7 bases from J, the junction contained 4 bases not matched to a gene. Germline CDR1 reads DFQATT; CDR2 reads SNEGSKA (reference sequence). CDR3 sequence reads: CSARGLAGEGTQYF. The CDR3 region has the DNA TGCAGTGCTAGGGGACTAGCGGGAGAGGGGACCCAGTACTTC.

This chain uses TRBV7-2 with TRBJ2-7, with 12 nucleotides matching TRBD1. Germline V gene data show CDR1 as SGHTA and CDR2 as FQGNSA. The CDR3 length is 15 residues. After removal of 2 bases from V and 7 bases from J, the junction contained 6 bases not matched to a gene. The CDR3, as DNA: TGTGCCAGCAGCTTAAGGGGACAGGGGGCGGAAGAGCAGTACTTC. This sequence encodes CASSLRGQGAEEQYF.

The rearrangement links TRBV20-1 to TRBJ1-1, with unresolved D. Deletions cut 0 bases from V and 1 base from J, with 12 bases between. The germline gives CDR1 DFQATT, CDR2 SNEGSKA (reference sequence). The CDR3 is 15 residues long. This CDR3 is CSARDPKRGNTEAFF. CDR3 in DNA: TGCAGTGCTAGAGATCCTAAGCGGGGGAACACTGAAGCTTTCTTT.

This clonotype turned up a few times. This chain links TRBV21-1 with TRBJ2-5; the table's TRBD2 call for D was not verified on the DNA. TRBV21-1 is a pseudogene locus. CDR3 length equals 16 residues. CDR3 residues: CASSKVLVREEETQYF. DNA for the CDR3: TGTGCCAGCAGCAAAGTTTTGGTCAGGGAGGAAGAGACCCAGTACTTC.

CDR3 sequence: CASSLVQGSSYNEQFF. DNA for the CDR3: TGTGCCAGCAGCTTGGTTCAGGGAAGCTCCTACAATGAGCAGTTCTTC. The rearrangement uses TRBV5-6 and TRBJ2-1; D is possibly TRBD1 (5 bases). The CDR3 extends over 16 amino acids. The V gene's germline CDR1 is SGHDT and CDR2 YYEEEE. Between the trimmed V and J ends, which lost 0 bases and 0 bases, there was a span of 10 bases.

This clonotype was seen only a few times. This CDR3 is CASSQRRPGRNEQFF. CDR3 nucleotides: TGTGCCAGCAGCCAACGAAGGCCCGGGAGGAATGAGCAGTTCTTC. V gene TRBV14 combines with J gene TRBJ2-1; TRBD2 aligns across 7 bases. This CDR3 contains 15 residues. With 2 bases clipped from V and 7 bases from J, the junction kept 8 bases outside the gene matches. In germline, CDR1 is SGHDN, CDR2 FVKESK.

In its sample, this clonotype was seen a few times. CDR3 region: CASSYRGLAGLSEQFF. The CDR3 coding sequence is TGTGCCAGCAGTTACCGCGGACTAGCGGGGCTCTCGGAGCAGTTCTTC. J is TRBJ2-1 and V is TRBV6-5; TRBD2 matches 12 bases. V dropped 2 bases and J dropped 10; count of bases not matched to a gene: 9. The CDR3 contains 16 residues. Germline CDR1 reads MNHEY; CDR2 reads SVGAGI.

The chain is built from TRBV4-3 and TRBJ2-7, with 14 bases aligning to TRBD2. The CDR3 contains 15 residues. J lost 6 bases, V lost 3 bases, and 4 bases had no gene match. Germline V CDR1 and CDR2: LGHNA, YSLEER. The CDR3 sequence: CASSQGLAGVAEQYF. CDR3 bases: TGCGCCAGCAGCCAGGGACTAGCGGGAGTAGCCGAGCAGTACTTC.

The chain employs TRBV3-1 and TRBJ2-2; no reliable D call. There are 14 residues in the CDR3. Trimming pared 1 base from V and 6 bases from J, leaving 9 bases between. In germline, CDR1 is LGHDT, CDR2 YNNKEL (reference sequence). The CDR3 bases are TGTGCCAGCAGCCAAGCCGGGTTTGCCGGGGAGCTGTTTTTT. It specifies CASSQAGFAGELFF.

This clonotype appeared a few times. The chain combines TRBV20-1 with TRBJ2-7; D tentatively reads TRBD1 or TRBD2 (5 bases each). V lost 3 bases, J lost 2 bases, and 11 bases lay in between. Germline V lookup: CDR1 DFQATT, CDR2 SNEGSKA (reference sequence). CDR3 length: 13 amino acids. The chain's CDR3 is CSASRTGPYEQYF. CDR3 coding DNA: TGCAGTGCTAGTCGAACGGGGCCCTACGAGCAGTACTTC.

This clonotype was counted only a few times. This chain joins TRBV4-1 and TRBJ2-3; D may be TRBD2 (5 bases). This CDR3 comprises 13 residues. Trimming left V 4 bases short and J 9 bases short, with 14 bases between. Germline V gene data show CDR1 as MGHRA and CDR2 as YSYEKL. In DNA form, the CDR3 reads TGCGCCAGCAGCCTCCCTAGGGAGCGAACGCAGTATTTT. Encoded protein: CASSLPRERTQYF.

In this sample, this clonotype turned up a few times. J is TRBJ2-1 and V is TRBV7-9; 9 bases align to TRBD1. Germline V gene data show CDR1 as SEHNR and CDR2 as FQNEAQ (reference sequence). V lost 5 bases and J lost 9; bases outside the gene matches: 11. CDR3 length: 15 residues. CDR3 amino acids: CASSTGTGTRVEQFF. The CDR3 DNA reads TGTGCCAGCAGCACCGGGACAGGGACCCGGGTTGAGCAGTTCTTC.

This clonotype was observed at least ten times. V and J are TRBV7-2 and TRBJ2-1; 7 bases map to TRBD1. The germline V gene has CDR1 SGHTA and CDR2 FQGNSA. The CDR3 is 13 amino acids. The ends lost 4 bases at V and 4 bases at J; junction bases unmatched: 1. DNA of the CDR3: TGTGCCAGCAGCTCGGACAGGTACAATGAGCAGTTCTTC. Protein sequence: CASSSDRYNEQFF. The variable domain in full, with the rest retrieved from reference TRBV7-2 and TRBJ2-1, is GAGVSQSPSNKVTEKGKDVELRCDPISGHTALYWYRQSLGQGLEFLIYFQGNSAPDKSGLPSDRFSAERTGGSVSTLTIQRTQQEDSAVYLCASSSDRYNEQFFGPGTRLTVL.